A single sample is the source of the 15 T cell receptor beta chains below, sequenced in a study of T cells in Graves' hyperthyroidism and ophthalmopathy. From RNA transcripts, TCR beta CDR3 regions were amplified. TCR CDR3 regions were first amplified by RT-PCR with HTBI primers. TCRdb passed the multiplex PCR reads through MiXCR, listing each CDR3 protein once. The sample carries about 520,000 distinct CDR3 sequences, around 22% recorded once. The sequenced sample consisted of blood. Receptors were obtained from a woman aged 30 to 39 with Graves' ophthalmopathy.

This clonotype was counted many times. V usage is TRBV11-3 and J usage is TRBJ2-6; the D gene could be TRBD1 or TRBD2 (7 bases each). This CDR3 has 17 amino acids. V was shortened by 5 bases and J by 2 bases, with 16 bases between the two germline ends. CDR1 is SGHNT, CDR2 YENEEA, per germline. The CDR3: CASSQIQGTTGANVLTF. As DNA, the CDR3 is TGTGCCAGCAGCCAGATACAGGGGACTACTGGGGCCAACGTCCTGACTTTC.

Points on this clonotype: This may arise from a read error, as a much more abundant clone is one base away. The CDR3 loop is CSVGGLHDRSFYEQYF. CDR3 DNA: TGCAGCGTTGGGGGACTACACGACAGGAGCTTCTACGAGCAGTACTTC. This chain joins TRBV29-1 and TRBJ2-7; TRBD2 might be the D (7 bases). The CDR3 totals 16 residues. Germline values: CDR1 SQVTM, CDR2 ANQGSEA. V lost 4 bases and J 3 bases, leaving 22 bases between the germline ends.

This clonotype was picked up a small number of times. This rearrangement joins TRBV12-3 or TRBV12-4 to TRBJ2-7; no reliable D call. The V end was cut by 5 bases, the J end by 5 bases, with 22 bases between. The CDR3 loop spans 16 amino acids. The CDR3 region is CASSLAPGPLGNEQYF. The CDR3 DNA reads as TGTGCCAGCAGTCTGGCCCCGGGTCCCCTTGGTAACGAGCAGTACTTC.

In this sample, this clonotype turned up many times. This sequence joins TRBV20-1 and TRBJ2-2; D call uncertain. The V and J ends lost 2 bases and 3 bases respectively, with 4 bases between them. Germline V gene sequence: CDR1 DFQATT, CDR2 SNEGSKA (reference sequence). This CDR3 is built from 12 residues. The CDR3 DNA reads TGCAGTGCTAGACAGGACACCGGGGAGCTGTTTTTT. It yields the protein CSARQDTGELFF.

The CDR3 region is CASSLIGGLEQYF. DNA of the CDR3: TGTGCCAGCAGCTTAATCGGGGGGCTGGAGCAGTACTTC. The V gene is TRBV11-2, the J gene TRBJ2-7; D may be TRBD2 (7 bases). Trimming removed 2 bases from V and 7 bases from J, with 12 bases in between. This CDR3 comprises 13 residues. The germline CDR1 and CDR2 sequences are SGHAT and FQNNGV.

This clonotype was picked up many times. The chain has TRBV9 and TRBJ1-1; no reliable D call. V lost 2 bases, J lost 0 bases, and 5 bases lay in between. Germline assignment: CDR1 SGDLS and CDR2 YYNGEE. This CDR3 is built from 13 residues. The CDR3 here is CASSVLMNTEAFF. The CDR3 DNA reads TGTGCCAGCAGCGTTCTTATGAACACTGAAGCTTTCTTT.

The V and J genes are TRBV18 and TRBJ2-7; no clear D. CDR3 size: 16 residues. Trimming removed 2 bases at V and 1 base at J, with 15 bases between. CDR1 is KGHSH, CDR2 LQKENI, per germline. CDR3 sequence reads: CASSPNPPGASYEQYF. As DNA, the CDR3 is TGTGCCAGCTCACCAAATCCGCCGGGCGCTTCCTACGAGCAGTACTTC.

This clonotype was observed many times. The chain has TRBV6-2 or TRBV6-3 and TRBJ1-1; D unclear. Per germline, CDR1 MNHEY and CDR2 SVGEGT. CDR3 length: 11 residues. With 1 base removed from V and 8 bases from J, the gap between germline ends came to 5 bases. The CDR3 sequence: CASSYWAEAFF. CDR3 nucleotides: TGTGCCAGCAGTTACTGGGCAGAAGCTTTCTTT.

This clonotype has more than one count but fewer than ten. The rearrangement uses TRBV30 and TRBJ2-2, with 10 positions matching TRBD1. The CDR3 has 16 amino acids. Germline loops: CDR1 GTSNPN, CDR2 SVGIG (reference sequence). The ends lost 0 bases at V and 3 bases at J; junction bases unmatched: 4. This CDR3 is CAWSVWDRGDTGELFF. The CDR3 DNA follows: TGTGCCTGGAGTGTATGGGACAGGGGTGACACCGGGGAGCTGTTTTTT.

This clonotype was seen at least ten times. The chain recombines TRBV12-3 or TRBV12-4 with TRBJ1-2, with a weak D call TRBD1 (6 bases). This CDR3 has 14 residues. The germline V and J ends were trimmed by 8 bases and 4 bases, with 17 bases remaining between them. CDR3 sequence (DNA): TGTGCCAGCGTCGGTAGGGGGATTGGCTATGGCTACACCTTC. Its protein product is CASVGRGIGYGYTF.

This chain connects TRBV6-1 to TRBJ2-5; D not certain. V was shortened by 4 bases and J by 1 base, with 7 bases between the two germline ends. The CDR3 is 13 amino acids. Germline V CDR1 and CDR2: MNHNS, SASEGT. The DNA of the CDR3 is TGTGCCAGCAGTGTTTCGGTCCAAGAGACCCAGTACTTC. It is translated as CASSVSVQETQYF.

This clonotype was counted a few times. V usage is TRBV27 and J usage is TRBJ1-5; unclear D gene. Germline CDR1 reads MNHEY; CDR2 reads SMNVEV (reference sequence). V was pared by 0 bases and J by 0 bases, with 18 bases between. The CDR3 totals 19 residues. The DNA for the CDR3 is TGTGCCAGCAGTTTATCCGCCGGGGTCCTTGTCCTTAGCAATCAGCCCCAGCATTTT. It specifies CASSLSAGVLVLSNQPQHF.

This clonotype showed up many times. V gene TRBV20-1 combines with J gene TRBJ2-7, with 8 bases fitting TRBD1. In germline, CDR1 is DFQATT, CDR2 SNEGSKA (reference sequence). The J segment lost 4 bases and the V segment lost 3 bases, leaving 26 bases of the junction unmatched. This CDR3 comprises 20 residues. CDR3 sequence reads: CSASGASGQVSFSGSYEQYF. The CDR3 region has the DNA TGCAGTGCTAGCGGGGCTTCGGGACAGGTATCCTTTTCAGGGTCGTACGAGCAGTACTTC.

There are a few counts of this clonotype. The chain employs TRBV12-3 or TRBV12-4 and TRBJ1-3; D gene uncertain. This CDR3 region has 12 residues. V shed 2 bases and J shed 7 bases, with 6 bases lying between them. The CDR3 DNA sequence: TGTGCCAGCAGTTTAATGGGGAACACCATATATTTT. It translates to CASSLMGNTIYF.

The rearrangement joins TRBV7-2 to TRBJ2-7; D uncertain. The CDR3 extends over 15 amino acids. Per the germline V gene, CDR1 is SGHTA and CDR2 is FQGNSA. V was cut by 0 bases and J by 5 bases, with 14 bases left in between. Here the CDR3 DNA reads TGTGCCAGCAGCTTAGCGGTAACATCCTCTCACGAGCAGTACTTC. Amino acid sequence: CASSLAVTSSHEQYF.